Here is one T cell receptor beta chain with its context. Its antigen is still unknown. There are 14 residues in the CDR3. CDR1 and CDR2 (germline): LNHDA, SQIVND (reference sequence). Trimming took 9 bases from V and 7 from J; bases not matched to a gene: 7. PCR involved 60 Vbeta and 13 Jbeta primers. Assay: immunoSEQ multiplex PCR; the TCRdb copy retains only in-frame clones and omits some. The table lists about 130,000 clones, 65% to 90% of them singletons. This specimen comes from a study of cytomegalovirus exposure and HLA in healthy donors. Overall study results and limits: No immune exposure information besides CMV serostatus was available. Later analysis identified several of the most significant clusters that appeared linked to common viral pathogens.

The origin of this receptor is a young man in good health and CMV-seronegative. The sequenced sample consisted of PBMCs. The chain has TRBV19 and TRBJ1-6; 9 bases are shared with TRBD1. The CDR3 spells CASRTGVENSPLHF. The CDR3 DNA follows: TGTGCCAGCCGGACAGGGGTCGAAAATTCACCCCTCCACTTT.